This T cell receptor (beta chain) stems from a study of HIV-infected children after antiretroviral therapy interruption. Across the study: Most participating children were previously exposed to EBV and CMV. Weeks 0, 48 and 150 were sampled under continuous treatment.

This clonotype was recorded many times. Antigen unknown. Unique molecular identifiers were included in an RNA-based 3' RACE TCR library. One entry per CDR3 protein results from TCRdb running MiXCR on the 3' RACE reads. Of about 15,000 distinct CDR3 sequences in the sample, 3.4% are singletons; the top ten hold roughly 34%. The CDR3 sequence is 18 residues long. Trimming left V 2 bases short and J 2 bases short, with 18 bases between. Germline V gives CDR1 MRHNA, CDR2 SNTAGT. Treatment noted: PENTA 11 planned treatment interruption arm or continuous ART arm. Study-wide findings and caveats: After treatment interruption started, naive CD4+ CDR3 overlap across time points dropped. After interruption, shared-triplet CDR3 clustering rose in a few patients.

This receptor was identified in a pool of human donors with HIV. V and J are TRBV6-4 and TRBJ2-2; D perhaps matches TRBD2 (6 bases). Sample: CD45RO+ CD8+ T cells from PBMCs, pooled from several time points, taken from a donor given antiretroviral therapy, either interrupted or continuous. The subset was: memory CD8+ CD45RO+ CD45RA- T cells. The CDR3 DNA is TGTGCCAGCAGTGACCCTCTCGGGCGGGGCGTCAACACCGGGGAGCTGTTTTTT. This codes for CASSDPLGRGVNTGELFF.